This T cell receptor beta chain is from a study of OX40 agonist ivuxolimab in advanced cancers. Study information: Partial response was recorded in three patients: one hepatocellular carcinoma and two cutaneous melanoma cases.

V lost 5 bases to trimming and J lost 2 bases, with 10 bases between them. Germline V lookup: CDR1 SEHNR, CDR2 FQNEAQ (reference sequence). The CDR3 has 14 amino acids. This table comes from immunoSEQ multiplex PCR, and its TCRdb copy is limited to in-frame clones, with some not included. The table has fewer than 200,000 clones, under 95% seen once. V is TRBV7-9 and J is TRBJ1-5; D not resolved. The sample was CD4+ or CD8+ T cells sorted from blood, taken in a trial of the OX40 agonist ivuxolimab. The TCR was taken from an adult with an advanced solid tumor such as melanoma, head and neck, liver or kidney cancer. Written as DNA, the CDR3 is TGTGCCAGCAGCCCCGGGAATGGCAATCAGCCCCAGCATTTT. It specifies CASSPGNGNQPQHF. Full variable domain (outside the CDR3, taken from reference TRBV7-9 and TRBJ1-5): DTGVSQNPRHKITKRGQNVTFRCDPISEHNRLYWYRQTLGQGPEFLTYFQNEAQLEKSRLLSDRFSAERPKGSFSTLEIQRTEQGDSAMYLCASSPGNGNQPQHFGDGTRLSIL.